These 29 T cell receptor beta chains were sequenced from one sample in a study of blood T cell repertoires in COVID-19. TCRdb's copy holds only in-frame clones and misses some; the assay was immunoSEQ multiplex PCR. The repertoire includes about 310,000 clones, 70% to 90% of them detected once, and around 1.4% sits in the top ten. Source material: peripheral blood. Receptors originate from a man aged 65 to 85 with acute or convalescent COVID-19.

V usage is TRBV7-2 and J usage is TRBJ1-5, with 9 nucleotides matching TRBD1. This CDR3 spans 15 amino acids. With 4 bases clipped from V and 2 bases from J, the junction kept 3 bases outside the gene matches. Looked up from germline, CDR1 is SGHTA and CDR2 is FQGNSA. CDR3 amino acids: CASSYRTGGNQPQHF. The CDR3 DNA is TGTGCCAGCAGCTACCGGACAGGGGGCAATCAGCCCCAGCATTTT.

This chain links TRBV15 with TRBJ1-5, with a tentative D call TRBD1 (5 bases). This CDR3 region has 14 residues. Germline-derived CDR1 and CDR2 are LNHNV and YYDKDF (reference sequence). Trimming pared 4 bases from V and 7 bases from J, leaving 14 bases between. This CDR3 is CATSKLGAEQPQHF. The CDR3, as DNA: TGTGCCACCAGCAAACTTGGGGCCGAACAGCCCCAGCATTTT.

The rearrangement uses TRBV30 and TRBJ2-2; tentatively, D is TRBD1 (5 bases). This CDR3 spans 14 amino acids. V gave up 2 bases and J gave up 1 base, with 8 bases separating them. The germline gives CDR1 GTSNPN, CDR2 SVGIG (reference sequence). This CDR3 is CAWSSGLNTGELFF. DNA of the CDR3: TGTGCCTGGAGTTCAGGGCTGAACACCGGGGAGCTGTTTTTT.

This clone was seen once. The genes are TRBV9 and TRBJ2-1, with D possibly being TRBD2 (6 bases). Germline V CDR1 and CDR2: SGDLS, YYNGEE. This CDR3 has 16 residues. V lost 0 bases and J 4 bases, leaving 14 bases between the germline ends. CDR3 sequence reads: CASSVATGVGYNEQFF. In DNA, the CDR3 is TGTGCCAGCAGCGTAGCTACGGGGGTCGGATACAATGAGCAGTTCTTC.

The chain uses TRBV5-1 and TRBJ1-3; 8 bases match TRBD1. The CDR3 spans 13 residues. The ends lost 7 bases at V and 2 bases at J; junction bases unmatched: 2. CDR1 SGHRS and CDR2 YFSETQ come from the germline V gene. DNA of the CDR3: TGCGCCAGCCGGACAGGGCCTGGAAACACCATATATTTT. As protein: CASRTGPGNTIYF.

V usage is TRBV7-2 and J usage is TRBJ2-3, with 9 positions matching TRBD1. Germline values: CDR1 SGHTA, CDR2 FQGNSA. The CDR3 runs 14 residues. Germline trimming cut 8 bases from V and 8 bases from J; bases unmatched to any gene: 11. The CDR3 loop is CASGGQGSTRTQYF. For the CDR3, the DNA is TGTGCCAGCGGGGGACAGGGTTCTACACGTACGCAGTATTTT.

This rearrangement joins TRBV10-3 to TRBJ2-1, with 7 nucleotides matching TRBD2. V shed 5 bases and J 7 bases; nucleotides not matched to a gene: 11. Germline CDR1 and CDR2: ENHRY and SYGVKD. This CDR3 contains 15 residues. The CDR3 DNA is TGTGCCATCAGTCAGGGCGGGGGAATAGGGAATGAGCAGTTCTTC. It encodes CAISQGGGIGNEQFF.

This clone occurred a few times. CDR3 residues: CASSLGDRGEQYF. CDR3 nucleotide sequence: TGTGCCAGCAGCTTAGGTGACAGAGGCGAGCAGTACTTC. V is TRBV7-7 and J is TRBJ2-7; possible D gene TRBD1, 5 bases. V was cut by 1 base and J by 6 bases, with 10 bases left in between. The CDR3 contains 13 residues. The germline gives CDR1 SSHAT, CDR2 FNYEAQ (reference sequence).

Here the CDR3 DNA reads TGTGCCAGCAGCTTAGTCAGGGGGCTCTCTACTGGTGAGCAGTACTTC. This encodes CASSLVRGLSTGEQYF. V and J are TRBV7-9 and TRBJ2-7; 8 nucleotides align to TRBD1. CDR1 SEHNR and CDR2 FQNEAQ come from the germline V gene (reference sequence). The ends lost 1 base at V and 7 bases at J; junction bases unmatched: 12. The CDR3 runs 16 residues.

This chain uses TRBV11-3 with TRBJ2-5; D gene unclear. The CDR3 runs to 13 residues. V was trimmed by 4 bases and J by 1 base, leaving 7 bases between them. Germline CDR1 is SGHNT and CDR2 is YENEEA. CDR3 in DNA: TGTGCCAGCAGCTCACAGCCCCAAGAGACCCAGTACTTC. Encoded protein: CASSSQPQETQYF.

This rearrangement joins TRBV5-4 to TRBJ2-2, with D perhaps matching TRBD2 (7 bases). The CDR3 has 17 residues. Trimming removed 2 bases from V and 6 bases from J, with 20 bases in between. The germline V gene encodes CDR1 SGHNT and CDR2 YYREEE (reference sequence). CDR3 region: CASSFNRGGSPPGELFF. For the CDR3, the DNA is TGTGCCAGCAGCTTCAATAGGGGGGGGTCCCCACCCGGGGAGCTGTTTTTT.

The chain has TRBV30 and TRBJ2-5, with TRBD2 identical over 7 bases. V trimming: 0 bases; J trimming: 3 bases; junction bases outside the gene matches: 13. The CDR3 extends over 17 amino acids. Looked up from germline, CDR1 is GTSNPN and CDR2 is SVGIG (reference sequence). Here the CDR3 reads CAWSVRLGDYEEETQYF. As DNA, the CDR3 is TGTGCCTGGAGTGTACGGTTGGGGGACTACGAAGAAGAGACCCAGTACTTC.

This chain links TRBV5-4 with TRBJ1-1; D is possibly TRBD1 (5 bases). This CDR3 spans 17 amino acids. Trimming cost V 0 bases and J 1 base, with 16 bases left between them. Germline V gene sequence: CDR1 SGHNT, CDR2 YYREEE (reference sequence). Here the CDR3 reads CASSLAGGGFRNTEAFF. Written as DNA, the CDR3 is TGTGCCAGCAGCTTGGCAGGTGGGGGGTTTCGGAACACTGAAGCTTTCTTT.

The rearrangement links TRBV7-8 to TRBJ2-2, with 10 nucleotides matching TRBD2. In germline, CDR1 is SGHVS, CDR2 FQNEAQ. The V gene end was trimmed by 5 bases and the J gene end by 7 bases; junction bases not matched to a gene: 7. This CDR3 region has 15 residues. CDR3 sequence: CASSPVAGGGGELFF. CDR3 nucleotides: TGTGCCAGCAGCCCCGTAGCGGGAGGTGGCGGGGAGCTGTTTTTT.

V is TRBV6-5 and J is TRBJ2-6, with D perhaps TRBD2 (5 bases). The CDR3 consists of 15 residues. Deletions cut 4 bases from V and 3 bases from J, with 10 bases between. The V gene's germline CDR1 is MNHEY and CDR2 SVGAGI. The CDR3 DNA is TGTGCCAGCAGTTCCCGGAGCGGTGGGGCCAACGTCCTGACTTTC. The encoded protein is CASSSRSGGANVLTF.

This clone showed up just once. The CDR3 region has the DNA TGTGCCCGACCCGCCGGACAGGGGGTTTGGCTAGAGACCTACGAGCAGTACTTC. It is translated as CARPAGQGVWLETYEQYF. The chain employs TRBV3-1 (or the pseudogene TRBV3-2) and TRBJ2-7, with TRBD1 matching over 10 bases. Germline V lookup: CDR1 LGHDT, CDR2 YNNKEL (reference sequence). The CDR3 runs to 18 residues. V was clipped by 11 bases and J by 2 bases; unmatched bases: 21.

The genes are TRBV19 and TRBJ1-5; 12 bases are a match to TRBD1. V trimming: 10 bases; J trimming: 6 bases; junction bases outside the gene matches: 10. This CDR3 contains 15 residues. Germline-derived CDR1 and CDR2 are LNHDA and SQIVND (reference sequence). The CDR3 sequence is CATLSGTGGSQPQHF. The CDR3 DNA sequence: TGTGCCACCCTTTCCGGGACAGGGGGCTCTCAGCCCCAGCATTTT.

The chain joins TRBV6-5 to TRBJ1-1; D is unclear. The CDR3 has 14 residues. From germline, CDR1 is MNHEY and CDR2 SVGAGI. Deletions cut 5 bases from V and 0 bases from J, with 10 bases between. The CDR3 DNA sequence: TGTGCCAGCAGTCCTGGAGGGCTGAACACTGAAGCTTTCTTT. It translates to CASSPGGLNTEAFF.

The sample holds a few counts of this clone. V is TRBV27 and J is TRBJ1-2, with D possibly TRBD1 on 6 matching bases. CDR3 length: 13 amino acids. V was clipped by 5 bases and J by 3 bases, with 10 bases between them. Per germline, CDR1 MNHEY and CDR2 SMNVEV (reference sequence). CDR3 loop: CASSGTPYYGYTF. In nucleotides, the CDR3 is TGTGCCAGCAGTGGGACACCGTACTATGGCTACACCTTC.

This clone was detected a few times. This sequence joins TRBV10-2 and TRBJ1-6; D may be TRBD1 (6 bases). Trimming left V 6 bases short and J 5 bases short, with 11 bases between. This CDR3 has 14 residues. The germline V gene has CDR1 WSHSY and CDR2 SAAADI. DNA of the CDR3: TGCGCCAGCAGCAGGGACAACGATAATTCACCCCTCCACTTT. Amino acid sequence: CASSRDNDNSPLHF.

CDR3 sequence: CASSFGTGVTGELFF. CDR3 in DNA: TGTGCCAGCAGCTTTGGGACAGGGGTCACCGGGGAGCTGTTTTTT. This chain links TRBV5-4 with TRBJ2-2, with 10 bases matching TRBD1. Germline V CDR1 and CDR2: SGHNT, YYREEE (reference sequence). This CDR3 is 15 amino acids long. V shed 2 bases and J 4 bases; nucleotides not matched to a gene: 2. Variable domain in full (rest from reference TRBV5-4 and TRBJ2-2): ETGVTQSPTHLIKTRGQQVTLRCSSQSGHNTVSWYQQALGQGPQFIFQYYREEENGRGNFPPRFSGLQFPNYSSELNVNALELDDSALYLCASSFGTGVTGELFFGEGSRLTVL.

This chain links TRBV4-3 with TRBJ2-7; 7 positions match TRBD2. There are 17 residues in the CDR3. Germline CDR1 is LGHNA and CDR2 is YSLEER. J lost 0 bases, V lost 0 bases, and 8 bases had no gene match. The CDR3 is CASSQDREAVVSYEQYF. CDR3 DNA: TGCGCCAGCAGCCAAGATCGGGAGGCAGTTGTCTCCTACGAGCAGTACTTC.

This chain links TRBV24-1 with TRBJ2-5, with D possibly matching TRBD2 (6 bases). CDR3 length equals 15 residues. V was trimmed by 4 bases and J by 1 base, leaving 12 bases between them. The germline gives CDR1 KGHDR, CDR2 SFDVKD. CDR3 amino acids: CATSDYGTPQETQYF. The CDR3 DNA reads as TGTGCCACCAGTGACTACGGGACTCCCCAAGAGACCCAGTACTTC.

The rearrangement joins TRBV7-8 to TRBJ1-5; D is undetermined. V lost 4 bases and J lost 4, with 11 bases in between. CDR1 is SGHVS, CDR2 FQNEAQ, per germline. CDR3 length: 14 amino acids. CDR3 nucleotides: TGTGCCAGCAGCTCACGGGAGGTGAATCAGCCCCAGCATTTT. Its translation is CASSSREVNQPQHF.

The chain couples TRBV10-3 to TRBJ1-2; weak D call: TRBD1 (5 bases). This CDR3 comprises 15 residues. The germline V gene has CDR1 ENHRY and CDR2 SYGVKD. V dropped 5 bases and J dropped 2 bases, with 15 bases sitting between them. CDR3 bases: TGTGCCATCAGTTCTGGGGCGGGAGGGAACTATGGCTACACCTTC. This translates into CAISSGAGGNYGYTF.

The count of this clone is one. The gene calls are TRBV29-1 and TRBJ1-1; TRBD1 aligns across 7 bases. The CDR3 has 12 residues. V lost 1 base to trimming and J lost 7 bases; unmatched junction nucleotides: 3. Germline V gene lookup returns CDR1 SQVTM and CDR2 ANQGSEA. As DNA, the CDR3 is TGCAGCGTTGAAGCCAGGGGGAGTGAAGCTTTCTTT. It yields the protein CSVEARGSEAFF. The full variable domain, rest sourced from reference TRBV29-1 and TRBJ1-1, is SAVISQKPSRDICQRGTSLTIQCQVDSQVTMMFWYRQQPGQSLTLIATANQGSEATYESGFVIDKFPISRPNLTFSTLTVSNMSPEDSSIYLCSVEARGSEAFFGQGTRLTVV.

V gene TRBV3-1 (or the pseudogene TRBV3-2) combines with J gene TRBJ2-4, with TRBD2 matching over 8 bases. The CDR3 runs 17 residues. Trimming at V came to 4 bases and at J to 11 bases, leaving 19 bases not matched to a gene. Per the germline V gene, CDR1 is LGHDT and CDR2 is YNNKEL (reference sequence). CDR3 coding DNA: TGTGCCAGCAGCCCCCCGGGGGCGGGGGGCGCCGGACGGGTTCAGTACTTC. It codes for CASSPPGAGGAGRVQYF.

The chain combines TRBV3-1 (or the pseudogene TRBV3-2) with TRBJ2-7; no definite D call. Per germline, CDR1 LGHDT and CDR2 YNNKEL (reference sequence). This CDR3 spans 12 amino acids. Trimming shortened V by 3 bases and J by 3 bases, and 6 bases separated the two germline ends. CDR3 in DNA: TGTGCCAGCAGCCAGTCTTACTACGAGCAGTACTTC. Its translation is CASSQSYYEQYF.

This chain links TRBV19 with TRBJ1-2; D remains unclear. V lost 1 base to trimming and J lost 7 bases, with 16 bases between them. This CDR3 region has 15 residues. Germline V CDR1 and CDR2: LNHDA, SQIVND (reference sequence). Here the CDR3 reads CASSIASPGVFGYTF. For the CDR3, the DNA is TGTGCCAGTAGTATAGCTAGTCCCGGCGTTTTTGGCTACACCTTC.